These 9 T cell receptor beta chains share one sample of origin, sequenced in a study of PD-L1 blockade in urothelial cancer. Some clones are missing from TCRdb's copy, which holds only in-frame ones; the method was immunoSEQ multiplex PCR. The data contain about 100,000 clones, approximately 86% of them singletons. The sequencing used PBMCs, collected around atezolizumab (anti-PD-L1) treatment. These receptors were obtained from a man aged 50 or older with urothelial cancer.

The CDR3 is CASRGLGRSVQETQYF. In nucleotides, the CDR3 is TGTGCCAGCAGGGGACTAGGTCGGAGTGTACAAGAGACCCAGTACTTC. V usage is TRBV2 and J usage is TRBJ2-5; the match to TRBD2 covers 8 bases. Trimming at V came to 6 bases and at J to 2 bases, leaving 11 bases not matched to a gene. The CDR3 loop spans 16 amino acids. The V gene's germline CDR1 is SNHLY and CDR2 FYNNEI. Complete variable domain (other parts from reference TRBV2 and TRBJ2-5): EPEVTQTPSHQVTQMGQEVILRCVPISNHLYFYWYRQILGQKVEFLVSFYNNEISEKSEIFDDQFSVERPDGSNFTLKIRSTKLEDSAMYFCASRGLGRSVQETQYFGPGTRLLVL.

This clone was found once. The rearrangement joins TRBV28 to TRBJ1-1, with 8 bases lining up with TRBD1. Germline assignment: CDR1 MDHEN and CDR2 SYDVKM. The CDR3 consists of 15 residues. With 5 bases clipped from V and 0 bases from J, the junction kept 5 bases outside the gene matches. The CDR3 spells CASSVPGQVNTEAFF. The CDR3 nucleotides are TGTGCCAGCAGTGTTCCGGGACAGGTGAACACTGAAGCTTTCTTT.

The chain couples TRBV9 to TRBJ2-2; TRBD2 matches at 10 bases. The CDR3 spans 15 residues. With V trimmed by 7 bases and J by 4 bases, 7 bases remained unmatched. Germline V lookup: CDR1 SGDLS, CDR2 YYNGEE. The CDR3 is CASGQSGRVTGELFF. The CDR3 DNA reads TGTGCCAGCGGTCAGAGCGGGAGGGTCACCGGGGAGCTGTTTTTT. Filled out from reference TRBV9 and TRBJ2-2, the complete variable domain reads DSGVTQTPKHLITATGQRVTLRCSPRSGDLSVYWYQQSLDQGLQFLIQYYNGEERAKGNILERFSAQQFPDLHSELNLSSLELGDSALYFCASGQSGRVTGELFFGEGSRLTVL.

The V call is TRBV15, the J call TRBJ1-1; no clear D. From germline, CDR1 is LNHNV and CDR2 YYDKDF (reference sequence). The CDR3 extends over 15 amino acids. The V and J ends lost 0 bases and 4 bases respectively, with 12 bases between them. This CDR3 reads CATSRDVAGGTEAFF. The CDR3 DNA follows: TGTGCCACCAGCAGAGATGTTGCCGGCGGCACTGAAGCTTTCTTT.

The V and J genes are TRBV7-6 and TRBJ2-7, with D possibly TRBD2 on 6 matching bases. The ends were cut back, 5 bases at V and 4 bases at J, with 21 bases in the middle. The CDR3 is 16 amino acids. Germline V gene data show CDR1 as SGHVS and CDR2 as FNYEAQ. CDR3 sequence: CASSLQAGDFLYEQYF. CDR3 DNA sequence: TGTGCCAGCAGCCTCCAAGCCGGGGACTTCCTATACGAGCAGTACTTC.

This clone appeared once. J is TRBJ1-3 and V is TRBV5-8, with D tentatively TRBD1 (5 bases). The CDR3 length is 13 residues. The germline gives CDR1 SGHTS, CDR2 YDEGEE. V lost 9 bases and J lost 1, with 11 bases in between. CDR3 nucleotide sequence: TGTGCCAACCGACAGCCTTCTGGAAACACCATATATTTT. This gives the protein CANRQPSGNTIYF.

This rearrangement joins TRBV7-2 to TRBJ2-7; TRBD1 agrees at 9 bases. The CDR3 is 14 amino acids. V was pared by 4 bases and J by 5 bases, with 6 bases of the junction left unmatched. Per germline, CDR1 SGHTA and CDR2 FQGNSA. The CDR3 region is CASSSTGGIDEQYF. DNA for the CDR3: TGTGCCAGCAGCTCGACAGGGGGAATCGACGAGCAGTACTTC.

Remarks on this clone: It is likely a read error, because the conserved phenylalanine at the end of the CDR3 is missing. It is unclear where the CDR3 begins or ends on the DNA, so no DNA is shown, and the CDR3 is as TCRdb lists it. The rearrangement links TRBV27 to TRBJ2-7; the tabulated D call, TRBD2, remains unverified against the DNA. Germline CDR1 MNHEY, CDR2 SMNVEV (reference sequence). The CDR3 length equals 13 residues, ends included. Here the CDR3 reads CASSRLAGGPFEI.

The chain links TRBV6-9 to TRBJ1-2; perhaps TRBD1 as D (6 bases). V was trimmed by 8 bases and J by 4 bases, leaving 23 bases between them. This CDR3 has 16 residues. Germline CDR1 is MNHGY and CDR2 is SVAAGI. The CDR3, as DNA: TGTGCCAGCTCGGGACACTCAATCCCGAAAATCTATGGCTACACCTTC. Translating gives CASSGHSIPKIYGYTF.